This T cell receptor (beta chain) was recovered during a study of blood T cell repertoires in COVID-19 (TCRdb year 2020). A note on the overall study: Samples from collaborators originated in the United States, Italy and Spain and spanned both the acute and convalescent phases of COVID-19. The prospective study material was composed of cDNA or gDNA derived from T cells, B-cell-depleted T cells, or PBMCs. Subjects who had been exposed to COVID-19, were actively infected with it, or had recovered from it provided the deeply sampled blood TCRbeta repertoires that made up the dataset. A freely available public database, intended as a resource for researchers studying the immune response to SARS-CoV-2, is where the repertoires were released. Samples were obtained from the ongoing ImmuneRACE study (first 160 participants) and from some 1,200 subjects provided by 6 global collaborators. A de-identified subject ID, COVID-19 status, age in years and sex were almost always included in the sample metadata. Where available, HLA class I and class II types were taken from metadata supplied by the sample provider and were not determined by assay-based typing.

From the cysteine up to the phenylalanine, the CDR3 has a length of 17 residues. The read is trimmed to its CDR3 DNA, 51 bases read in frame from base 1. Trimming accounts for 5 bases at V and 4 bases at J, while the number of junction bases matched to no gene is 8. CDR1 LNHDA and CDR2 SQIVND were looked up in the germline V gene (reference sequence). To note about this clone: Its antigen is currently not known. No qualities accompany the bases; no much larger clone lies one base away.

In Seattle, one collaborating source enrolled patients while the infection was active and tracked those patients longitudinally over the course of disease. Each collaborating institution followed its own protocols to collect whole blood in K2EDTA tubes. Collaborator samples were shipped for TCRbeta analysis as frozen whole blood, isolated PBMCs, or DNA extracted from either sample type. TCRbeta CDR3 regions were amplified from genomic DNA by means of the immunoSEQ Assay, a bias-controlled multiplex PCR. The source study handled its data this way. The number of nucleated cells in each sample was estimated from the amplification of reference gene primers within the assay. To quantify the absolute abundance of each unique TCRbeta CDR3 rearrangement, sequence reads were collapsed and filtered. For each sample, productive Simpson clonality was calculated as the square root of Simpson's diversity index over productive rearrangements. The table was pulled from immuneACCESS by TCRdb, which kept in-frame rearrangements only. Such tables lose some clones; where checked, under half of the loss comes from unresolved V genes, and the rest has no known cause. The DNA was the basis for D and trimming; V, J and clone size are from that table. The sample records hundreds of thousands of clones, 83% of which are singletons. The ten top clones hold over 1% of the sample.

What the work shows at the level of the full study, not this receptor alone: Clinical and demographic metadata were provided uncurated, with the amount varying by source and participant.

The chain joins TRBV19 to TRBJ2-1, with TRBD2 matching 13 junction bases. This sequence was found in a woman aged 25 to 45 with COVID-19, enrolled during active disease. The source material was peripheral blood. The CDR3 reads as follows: CASSPELAGGLYNEQFF. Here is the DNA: TGTGCCAGTAGTCCGGAACTAGCGGGGGGGCTTTACAATGAGCAGTTCTTC. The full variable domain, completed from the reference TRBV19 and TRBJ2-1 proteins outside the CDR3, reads DGGITQSPKYLFRKEGQNVTLSCEQNLNHDAMYWYRQDPGQGLRLIYYSQIVNDFQKGDIAEGYSVSREKKESFPLTVTSAQKNPTAFYLCASSPELAGGLYNEQFFGPGTRLTVL.